One sample yielded the 18 T cell receptor beta chains listed below, sequenced in a study of T cells expressing NK-cell markers. TCRdb re-called the 5' RACE reads; one entry per CDR3 protein, DNA not given. The sample totals about 540,000 distinct CDR3 sequences. The sample was blood T cells: a sorted CD56 or NKG2C T cell subset, CD4+ or CD8+ T cells, or bulk PBMC T cells (not recorded which). These receptors came from a man between 18 and 29 years old in good health.

The genes are TRBV15 and TRBJ2-1; the TCRdb D gene call, TRBD2, has no DNA to confirm it. Germline CDR1 and CDR2: LNHNV and YYDKDF (reference sequence). The length of the CDR3 is 16 residues. CDR3: CATSPLRGGSGVEQFF.

The genes are TRBV29-1 and TRBJ2-3. Germline V gives CDR1 SQVTM, CDR2 ANQGSEA. The CDR3 has 12 amino acids. The CDR3 here is CSVERELDTQYF.

The genes are TRBV20-1 and TRBJ2-1. Per the germline V gene, CDR1 is DFQATT and CDR2 is SNEGSKA (reference sequence). The CDR3 sequence is 15 residues long. CDR3 in amino acids: CSARDGYPTSNEQFF.

The gene calls are TRBV10-3 and TRBJ2-1; the TCRdb call, TRBD2, lacks DNA for checking. The CDR3 length is 13 residues. Germline-derived CDR1 and CDR2 are ENHRY and SYGVKD. The CDR3 spells CAISRDYNNEQFF.

The V and J genes are TRBV12-3 or TRBV12-4 and TRBJ2-3. The CDR3 length is 13 residues. CDR3 in amino acids: CASSPHPTDTQYF.

The chain couples TRBV21-1 to TRBJ2-5; no DNA is available, so the TRBD1 call from TCRdb remains unchecked. TRBV21-1 is a listed pseudogene. The CDR3 has 15 amino acids. This CDR3 is CASRQGMGPGETQYF.

V and J are TRBV11-3 and TRBJ2-1; TCRdb's assignment of TRBD1 cannot be checked, as there is no DNA. Germline loops: CDR1 SGHNT, CDR2 YENEEA. CDR3 length equals 16 residues. CDR3 loop: CASSWAGVGRLNEQFF.

V usage is TRBV6-2 or TRBV6-3 and J usage is TRBJ2-7; TCRdb calls TRBD1, which cannot be checked without DNA. Germline V gene sequence: CDR1 MNHEY, CDR2 SVGEGT. The CDR3 has 14 amino acids. CDR3 sequence reads: CASSYSIVGQGQYF.

The chain joins TRBV30 to TRBJ2-2. The CDR3 is 11 residues long. CDR1 is GTSNPN and CDR2 is SVGIG in the germline V gene (reference sequence). CDR3: CAWRSARELFF.

The gene calls are TRBV10-3 and TRBJ2-1; the TCRdb D gene call, TRBD1, has no DNA to confirm it. Per germline, CDR1 ENHRY and CDR2 SYGVKD. The CDR3 has 16 amino acids. CDR3 in amino acids: CAISPTTGSLWDEQFF.

The V and J genes are TRBV29-1 and TRBJ2-4; TCRdb names TRBD1, which stays unverified in the absence of DNA. Germline V gene data show CDR1 as SQVTM and CDR2 as ANQGSEA. This CDR3 has 13 amino acids. The CDR3 is CSGIRAPKNIQYF. The full variable domain, rest sourced from reference TRBV29-1 and TRBJ2-4, is SAVISQKPSRDICQRGTSLTIQCQVDSQVTMMFWYRQQPGQSLTLIATANQGSEATYESGFVIDKFPISRPNLTFSTLTVSNMSPEDSSIYLCSGIRAPKNIQYFGAGTRLSVL.

The CDR3 reads CASSLALAGQETQYF. This chain links TRBV5-4 with TRBJ2-5; without DNA, the TCRdb call of TRBD2 cannot be checked. The CDR3 runs 15 residues. Germline V lookup: CDR1 SGHNT, CDR2 YYREEE (reference sequence).

The chain employs TRBV28 and TRBJ2-7; the TRBD1 assignment by TCRdb is unverifiable without DNA. Germline loops: CDR1 MDHEN, CDR2 SYDVKM. The CDR3 extends over 12 amino acids. Here the CDR3 reads CASKGQVGEQYF.

This rearrangement joins TRBV6-5 to TRBJ2-1; TCRdb's assignment of TRBD2 cannot be checked, as there is no DNA. Germline CDR1 and CDR2: MNHEY and SVGAGI. The CDR3 totals 18 residues. CDR3 in amino acids: CASSYGLDWAGGDGEQFF.

CDR3 sequence: CASSPSTGSTGELFF. The chain recombines TRBV5-6 with TRBJ2-2; TCRdb names TRBD1, which stays unverified in the absence of DNA. Germline CDR1 and CDR2: SGHDT and YYEEEE. The CDR3 covers 15 residues.

This chain links TRBV29-1 with TRBJ2-3; there is no DNA to check the TCRdb D call of TRBD1. Looked up from germline, CDR1 is SQVTM and CDR2 is ANQGSEA. The CDR3 consists of 14 residues. CDR3 residues: CSVVSRVRSDTQYF.

The CDR3 here is CASSSAPSGRVSYEQYF. V usage is TRBV7-2 and J usage is TRBJ2-7; as DNA is missing, the TRBD2 call by TCRdb cannot be tested. The CDR3 consists of 17 residues. The germline gives CDR1 SGHTA, CDR2 FQGNSA.

The chain employs TRBV10-3 and TRBJ2-3; there is no DNA to check the TCRdb D call of TRBD2. From germline, CDR1 is ENHRY and CDR2 SYGVKD. CDR3 length: 12 amino acids. This CDR3 is CAIGREALTQYF.